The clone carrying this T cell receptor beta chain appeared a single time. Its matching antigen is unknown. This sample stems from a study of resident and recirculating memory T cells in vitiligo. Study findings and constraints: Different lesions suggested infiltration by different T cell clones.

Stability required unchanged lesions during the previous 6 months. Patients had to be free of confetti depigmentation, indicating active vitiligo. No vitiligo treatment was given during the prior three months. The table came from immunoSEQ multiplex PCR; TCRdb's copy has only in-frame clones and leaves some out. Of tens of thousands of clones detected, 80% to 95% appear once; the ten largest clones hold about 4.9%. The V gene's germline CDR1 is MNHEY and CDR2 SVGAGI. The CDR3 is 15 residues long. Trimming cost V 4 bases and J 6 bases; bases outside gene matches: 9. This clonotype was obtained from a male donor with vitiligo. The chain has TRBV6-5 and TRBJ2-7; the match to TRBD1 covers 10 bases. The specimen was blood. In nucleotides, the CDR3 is TGTGCCAGCAGTTGGGCGGACAGGGGGATCGGCGAGCAGTACTTC. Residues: CASSWADRGIGEQYF.